Listed below are T cell receptor beta chains from one sample, sequenced in a study of CD8 T cells in ankylosing spondylitis. TCRdb re-derived calls from the 5' RACE reads in MiXCR, one entry per CDR3 protein. The table records approximately 440,000 distinct CDR3 sequences, roughly 17% of them present only once. Sequenced: blood, either unsorted or a sorted T cell fraction (not recorded which). Receptor source: a male donor with ankylosing spondylitis. Each CDR3 is given with its conserved first and last residue. D genes are given only for firm matches. Size is stated for part of the rows, as once, few or many counts, or as a class when the clone is expanded.

d_call j_call clone_size cdr3_length v_call cdr3_aa cdr3_nt
TRBD1 TRBJ2-7 few 17 TRBV18 CASSPTAPGTGGHEQYF TGTGCCAGCTCACCTACCGCTCCCGGGACAGGGGGCCACGAGCAGTACTTC
TRBD2 TRBJ2-3 few 18 TRBV20-1 CSARSPFETSGSTDTQYF TGCAGTGCTAGAAGTCCATTCGAGACTAGCGGGAGTACAGATACGCAGTATTTT
TRBD1 TRBJ2-2 few 16 TRBV7-2 CASSPGHRGNTGELFF TGTGCCAGCAGCCCCGGTCACAGGGGGAACACCGGGGAGCTGTTTTTT
TRBD2 TRBJ2-7 NA 15 TRBV6-1 CARGASGRDTYEQYF TGTGCCAGGGGGGCTAGCGGGAGAGATACCTACGAGCAGTACTTC
NA TRBJ2-3 few 12 TRBV28 CASGPTAGTQYF TGTGCCAGCGGGCCGACGGCGGGTACGCAGTATTTT
NA TRBJ2-2 NA 15 TRBV28 CASSRKGAGTGELFF TGTGCCAGCAGCCGCAAGGGTGCGGGGACCGGGGAGCTGTTTTTT
TRBD2 TRBJ2-1 few 15 TRBV7-9 CASSLGTSGRDEQFF TGTGCCAGCAGCTTAGGGACTAGCGGGAGGGATGAGCAGTTCTTC
NA TRBJ2-7 NA 15 TRBV19 CASSTTGGPFGEQYF TGTGCCAGTAGCACCACTGGGGGGCCCTTTGGCGAGCAGTACTTC
NA TRBJ2-7 few 14 TRBV18 CASSPGVLAYEQYF TGTGCCAGCTCACCAGGGGTCCTCGCCTACGAGCAGTACTTC
NA TRBJ1-5 NA 15 TRBV9 CASSREGSSNQPQHF TGTGCCAGCAGCCGTGAGGGGTCGAGCAATCAGCCCCAGCATTTT
TRBD2 TRBJ2-7 NA 15 TRBV5-6 CASSFVAGNSYEQYF TGTGCCAGCAGCTTTGTAGCGGGGAATTCCTACGAGCAGTACTTC
NA TRBJ2-2 few 14 TRBV9 CASSPRGLTGELFF TGTGCCAGCAGCCCACGCGGACTTACCGGGGAGCTGTTTTTT
TRBD2 TRBJ2-2 few 15 TRBV5-1 CASSLELAGTGELFF TGCGCCAGCAGCTTGGAGCTAGCGGGAACCGGGGAGCTGTTTTTT
NA TRBJ1-1 few 13 TRBV28 CASSLQGQGEAFF TGTGCCAGCAGTTTACAGGGCCAGGGGGAAGCTTTCTTT
NA TRBJ2-7 NA 15 TRBV6-2/TRBV6-3 CASSYSSDGSYEQYF TGTGCCAGCAGTTACTCCTCGGATGGCTCCTACGAGCAGTACTTC
TRBD1 TRBJ2-4 NA 13 TRBV27 CASSDRGRNNQYF TGTGCCAGCAGCGACAGGGGGAGAAACAATCAGTACTTC
TRBD1 TRBJ2-7 NA 16 TRBV4-3 CASSQVLGTGAYEQYF TGCGCCAGCAGCCAAGTTTTGGGGACAGGGGCCTACGAGCAGTACTTC
NA TRBJ2-7 few 14 TRBV5-1 CASSLTGAAYEQYF TGCGCCAGCAGCTTGACGGGGGCGGCCTACGAGCAGTACTTC
NA TRBJ1-1 NA 15 TRBV20-1 CSANLELLRNTEAFF TGCAGTGCTAATTTAGAACTTTTAAGAAACACTGAAGCTTTCTTT
TRBD1 TRBJ2-3 few 15 TRBV6-1 CASRHGTGSTDTQYF TGTGCCAGCAGGCACGGGACAGGGAGCACAGATACGCAGTATTTT
NA TRBJ1-5 NA 14 TRBV24-1 CATSVSGGNQPQHF TGTGCCACCAGTGTTTCAGGGGGCAATCAGCCCCAGCATTTT
TRBD2 TRBJ2-5 NA 16 TRBV20-1 CSARDQRGPRQETQYF TGCAGTGCTAGAGATCAGCGGGGGCCAAGGCAGGAGACCCAGTACTTC
NA TRBJ1-6 few 12 TRBV12-3/TRBV12-4 CASSRGSSPLHF TGTGCCAGCAGCCGGGGGTCGTCACCCCTCCACTTT
NA TRBJ2-3 few 14 TRBV5-1 CASSPNPTGDTQYF TGCGCCAGCAGCCCCAACCCGACGGGAGATACGCAGTATTTT
NA TRBJ1-4 NA 15 TRBV2 CASSERALKGEKLFF TGTGCCAGCAGTGAAAGGGCCCTTAAAGGGGAAAAACTGTTTTTT
NA TRBJ2-5 NA 15 TRBV2 CASSPDGRPEETQYF TGTGCCAGCAGTCCCGACGGGCGTCCAGAAGAGACCCAGTACTTC
NA TRBJ1-1 many 13 TRBV12-3/TRBV12-4 CASSRQTNTEAFF TGTGCCAGCAGCAGACAGACGAACACTGAAGCTTTCTTT